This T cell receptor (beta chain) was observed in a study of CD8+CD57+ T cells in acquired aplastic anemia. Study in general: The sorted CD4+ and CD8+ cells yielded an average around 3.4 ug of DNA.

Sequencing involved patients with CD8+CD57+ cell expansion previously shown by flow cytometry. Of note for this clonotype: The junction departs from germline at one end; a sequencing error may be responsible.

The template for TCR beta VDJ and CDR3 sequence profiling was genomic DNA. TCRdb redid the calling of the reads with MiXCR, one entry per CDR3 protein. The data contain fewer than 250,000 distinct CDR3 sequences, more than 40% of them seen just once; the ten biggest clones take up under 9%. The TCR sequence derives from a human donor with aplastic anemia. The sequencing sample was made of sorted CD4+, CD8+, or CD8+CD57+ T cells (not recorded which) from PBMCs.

CDR3 residues: CASSLTVSGSAPGPGDF. The CDR3 DNA follows: TGTGCCAGCAGCTTAACAGTTTCCGGTTCAGCCCCAGGACCGGGGGACTTC. This chain links TRBV7-9 with TRBJ2-7; D perhaps matches TRBD2 (6 bases). CDR3 length equals 17 residues. Germline V gene lookup returns CDR1 SEHNR and CDR2 FQNEAQ (reference sequence).